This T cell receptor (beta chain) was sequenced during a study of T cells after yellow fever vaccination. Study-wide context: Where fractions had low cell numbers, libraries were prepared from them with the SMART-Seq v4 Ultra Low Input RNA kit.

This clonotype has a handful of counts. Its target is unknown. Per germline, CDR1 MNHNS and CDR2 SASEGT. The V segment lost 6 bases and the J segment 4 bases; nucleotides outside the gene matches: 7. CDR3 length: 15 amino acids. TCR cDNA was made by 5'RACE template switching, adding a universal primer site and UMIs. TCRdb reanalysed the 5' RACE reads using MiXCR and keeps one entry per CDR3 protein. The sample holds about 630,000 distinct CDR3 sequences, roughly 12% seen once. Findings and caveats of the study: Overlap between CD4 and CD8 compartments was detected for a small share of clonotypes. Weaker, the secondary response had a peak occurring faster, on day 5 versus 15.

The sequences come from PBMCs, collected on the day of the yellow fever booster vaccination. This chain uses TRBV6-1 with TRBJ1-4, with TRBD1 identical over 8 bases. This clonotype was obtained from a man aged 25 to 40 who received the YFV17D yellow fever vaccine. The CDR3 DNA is TGTGCCAGCAGCCTAGACAGGGGCCATAATGAAAAACTGTTTTTT. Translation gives CASSLDRGHNEKLFF.